A selection of T cell receptor beta chains follows, all from one sample in a study of TIL therapy for anti-PD-1-resistant metastatic lung cancer. Clones were sequenced by immunoSEQ multiplex PCR, and TCRdb holds only the in-frame ones, with some missing. The sample yields about 17,000 clones, over 60% seen once. Source: blood, taken at baseline. These receptors were collected from a person between 30 and 80 years old with non-small cell lung cancer. Both conserved end residues are part of each CDR3. The D gene is left open where the match is weak. Clone size appears in some rows only: once, few, many, or a class for an expanded clone.

abundance: -
d_gene: -
v_gene: TRBV27
j_gene: TRBJ1-5
CDR3nt: TGTGCCAGCAGTTTCGGGGGAATGGGGAATCAGCCCCAGCATTTT
CDR3aa: CASSFGGMGNQPQHF

abundance: -
d_gene: TRBD2
v_gene: TRBV27
j_gene: TRBJ2-7
CDR3nt: TGTGCCAGCACCCCTCTAGCGGGGGTCTACGAGCAGTACTTC
CDR3aa: CASTPLAGVYEQYF

abundance: once
d_gene: -
v_gene: TRBV2
j_gene: TRBJ2-1
CDR3nt: TGTGCCAGCAGTGCCCTCACTGAGCAGTTCTTC
CDR3aa: CASSALTEQFF

abundance: -
d_gene: -
v_gene: TRBV7-2
j_gene: TRBJ2-1
CDR3nt: TGTGCCAGCAGCTTATTGGGATACTCCTACAATGAGCAGTTCTTC
CDR3aa: CASSLLGYSYNEQFF

abundance: -
d_gene: TRBD2
v_gene: TRBV7-2
j_gene: TRBJ2-1
CDR3nt: TGTGCCAGCAGCTTAGGGACTAGCGAGTCCTACAATGAGCAGTTCTTC
CDR3aa: CASSLGTSESYNEQFF

abundance: -
d_gene: TRBD2
v_gene: TRBV30
j_gene: TRBJ2-2
CDR3nt: TGTGTGGGGACTAGCGACACCGGGGAGCTGTTTTTT
CDR3aa: CVGTSDTGELFF

abundance: -
d_gene: TRBD2
v_gene: TRBV7-9
j_gene: TRBJ2-3
CDR3nt: TGTGCCAGCAGCTTAATCACCCTAATACTAGCGGGAGAAACAGATACGCAGTATTTT
CDR3aa: CASSLITLILAGETDTQYF

abundance: -
d_gene: -
v_gene: TRBV19
j_gene: TRBJ1-3
CDR3nt: TGTGCCAGTAGTATCTCCGGGACGGATGGAAACACCATATATTTT
CDR3aa: CASSISGTDGNTIYF

abundance: -
d_gene: -
v_gene: TRBV27
j_gene: TRBJ1-4
CDR3nt: TGTGCCAGCACGCGTTTTGCAACTAATGAAAAACTGTTTTTT
CDR3aa: CASTRFATNEKLFF

abundance: -
d_gene: -
v_gene: TRBV9
j_gene: TRBJ2-2
CDR3nt: TGTGCCAGCAGCGAGGACAGTGGGACCGGGGAGCTGTTTTTT
CDR3aa: CASSEDSGTGELFF

abundance: -
d_gene: -
v_gene: TRBV11-3
j_gene: TRBJ2-1
CDR3nt: TGTGCCAGCAGCTTAGCTGGGCCGGGGCGTCGGATCTACAATGAGCAGTTCTTC
CDR3aa: CASSLAGPGRRIYNEQFF

abundance: -
d_gene: TRBD2
v_gene: TRBV9
j_gene: TRBJ2-3
CDR3nt: TGTGCCAGCAGCGTAGATGGTAGCGGGGGGGAGTTGACCACAGATACGCAGTATTTT
CDR3aa: CASSVDGSGGELTTDTQYF

abundance: -
d_gene: -
v_gene: TRBV5-4
j_gene: TRBJ2-7
CDR3nt: TGTGCCAGCAGCTTGGCCTTGGGCAACTCCTACGAGCAGTACTTC
CDR3aa: CASSLALGNSYEQYF

abundance: medium-sized
d_gene: -
v_gene: TRBV10-2
j_gene: TRBJ2-1
CDR3nt: TGCGCCAGCAGGGTGGCGGGGGCCCAACAGGGGGAGCAGTTCTTC
CDR3aa: CASRVAGAQQGEQFF

abundance: -
d_gene: TRBD1
v_gene: TRBV18
j_gene: TRBJ1-2
CDR3nt: TGTGCCAGCTCACCAGAACGGCAACAGGGGGTCGTTGGCTACACCTTC
CDR3aa: CASSPERQQGVVGYTF

abundance: -
d_gene: -
v_gene: TRBV21-1
j_gene: TRBJ2-2
CDR3nt: TGTGCCAGCAGTAGGGACAGGGAGGTGCGGGGGCTGTTTTTT
CDR3aa: CASSRDREVRGLFF

abundance: -
d_gene: TRBD1
v_gene: TRBV15
j_gene: TRBJ2-5
CDR3nt: TGTGCCACCAGCAGAGATCTCAGGGGGCTGGGAGAGACCCAGTACTTC
CDR3aa: CATSRDLRGLGETQYF

abundance: medium-sized
d_gene: TRBD1
v_gene: TRBV9
j_gene: TRBJ1-2
CDR3nt: TGTGCCAGCGTTGGAAGTGGGACAGGGGTGATCGGCTACACCTTC
CDR3aa: CASVGSGTGVIGYTF

abundance: -
d_gene: -
v_gene: TRBV12-3/TRBV12-4
j_gene: TRBJ1-1
CDR3nt: TGTGCCAGCAGTTTAAAGGGAGACACTGAAGCTTTCTTT
CDR3aa: CASSLKGDTEAFF

abundance: -
d_gene: TRBD2
v_gene: TRBV5-4
j_gene: TRBJ2-5
CDR3nt: TGTGCCAGCAGCCCTAGCGGGAGGGCCCTGGAGACCCAGTACTTC
CDR3aa: CASSPSGRALETQYF

abundance: -
d_gene: -
v_gene: TRBV28
j_gene: TRBJ1-1
CDR3nt: TGTGCCATCGACGCAGGGGCGGACACTGAAGCTTTCTTT
CDR3aa: CAIDAGADTEAFF

abundance: -
d_gene: TRBD1
v_gene: TRBV4-3
j_gene: TRBJ2-1
CDR3nt: TGCGCCAGCAGCCAATCGAGACAGGGGCTCTATGAGCAGTTCTTC
CDR3aa: CASSQSRQGLYEQFF

abundance: -
d_gene: TRBD2
v_gene: TRBV11-1
j_gene: TRBJ2-5
CDR3nt: TGTGCCAGCAGCCGAGCGGGAGGGCCGGAGACCCAGTACTTC
CDR3aa: CASSRAGGPETQYF

abundance: -
d_gene: TRBD1
v_gene: TRBV5-5
j_gene: TRBJ2-2
CDR3nt: TGTGCCAGCAGCCCCGTGGACAGGTCGAACACCGGGGAGCTGTTTTTT
CDR3aa: CASSPVDRSNTGELFF

abundance: -
d_gene: TRBD1
v_gene: TRBV30
j_gene: TRBJ1-3
CDR3nt: TGTGCCGGGGACAGGGGCTCTGGAAACACCATATATTTT
CDR3aa: CAGDRGSGNTIYF

abundance: -
d_gene: -
v_gene: TRBV9
j_gene: TRBJ2-3
CDR3nt: TGTGCCAGCGGGGGGGCAGAAGATACGCAGTATTTT
CDR3aa: CASGGAEDTQYF

abundance: once
d_gene: TRBD2
v_gene: TRBV27
j_gene: TRBJ2-1
CDR3nt: TGTGCCAGCAGTTCTCCCTCTAGCGGGAGTTACAATGAGCAGTTCTTC
CDR3aa: CASSSPSSGSYNEQFF

abundance: -
d_gene: -
v_gene: TRBV14
j_gene: TRBJ1-4
CDR3nt: TGTGCCAGCAGCCTCGGATCAGGGGCGGTAAATGAAAAACTGTTTTTT
CDR3aa: CASSLGSGAVNEKLFF

abundance: -
d_gene: TRBD1
v_gene: TRBV30
j_gene: TRBJ2-5
CDR3nt: TGTGCCTGGAGAGGCAGGGGGCGGGTCGGGGAGACCCAGTACTTC
CDR3aa: CAWRGRGRVGETQYF

abundance: -
d_gene: -
v_gene: TRBV27
j_gene: TRBJ1-2
CDR3nt: TGTGCCAGCAGTCCAGGACAGTTGGCTAACTATGGCTACACCTTC
CDR3aa: CASSPGQLANYGYTF

abundance: -
d_gene: TRBD1
v_gene: TRBV18
j_gene: TRBJ2-5
CDR3nt: TGTGCCAGCTCACCGGGACAGCTCCAAGAGACCCAGTACTTC
CDR3aa: CASSPGQLQETQYF

abundance: -
d_gene: -
v_gene: TRBV28
j_gene: TRBJ2-7
CDR3nt: TGTGCCAGCAGTTTGTATATAATAGGGACGACCTACGAGCAGTACTTC
CDR3aa: CASSLYIIGTTYEQYF

abundance: -
d_gene: -
v_gene: TRBV11-3
j_gene: TRBJ1-6
CDR3nt: TGTGCCAGCAGCTTAGAGTCGGGTTCACCCCTCCACTTT
CDR3aa: CASSLESGSPLHF

abundance: -
d_gene: -
v_gene: TRBV7-2
j_gene: TRBJ1-1
CDR3nt: TGTGCCAGCAGCTCCCTCCCGAACACTGAAGCTTTCTTT
CDR3aa: CASSSLPNTEAFF

abundance: -
d_gene: -
v_gene: TRBV19
j_gene: TRBJ1-5
CDR3nt: TGTGCCAGTAGTTCCAGACAGAGCAATCAGCCCCAGCATTTT
CDR3aa: CASSSRQSNQPQHF

abundance: -
d_gene: TRBD1
v_gene: TRBV7-9
j_gene: TRBJ1-5
CDR3nt: TGTGCCAGCAGTCGTTTGGGACAGGGCAATCAGCCCCAGCATTTT
CDR3aa: CASSRLGQGNQPQHF

abundance: -
d_gene: -
v_gene: TRBV6-4
j_gene: TRBJ2-3
CDR3nt: TGTGCCAGCAGAGCCTCTCGGGAGACAGATACGCAGTATTTT
CDR3aa: CASRASRETDTQYF

abundance: few
d_gene: -
v_gene: TRBV7-9
j_gene: TRBJ1-1
CDR3nt: TGTGCCAGCGTGGGCGGTGAAGCTTTCTTT
CDR3aa: CASVGGEAFF

abundance: -
d_gene: -
v_gene: TRBV13
j_gene: TRBJ2-5
CDR3nt: TGTGCCAGCAGCTTATACGGGACCCAGTACTTC
CDR3aa: CASSLYGTQYF

abundance: -
d_gene: -
v_gene: TRBV4-3
j_gene: TRBJ1-1
CDR3nt: TGCGCCAGCAGCCAGGACGGCGACACTGAAGCTTTCTTT
CDR3aa: CASSQDGDTEAFF

abundance: -
d_gene: -
v_gene: TRBV21-1
j_gene: TRBJ1-1
CDR3nt: TGTGCCAGCAGCGCCCGGGCCCAAGGGCTCCGCACTGAAGCTTTCTTT
CDR3aa: CASSARAQGLRTEAFF

abundance: -
d_gene: TRBD1
v_gene: TRBV16
j_gene: TRBJ1-4
CDR3nt: TGTGCCAGCAGCGACCGACAGGGTGGAGGAGAAAAACTGTTTTTT
CDR3aa: CASSDRQGGGEKLFF

abundance: -
d_gene: -
v_gene: TRBV6-2/TRBV6-3
j_gene: TRBJ2-1
CDR3nt: TGTGCCAGCAGTTACCTACTCATGGGGGGCGCACAATACAATGAGCAGTTCTTC
CDR3aa: CASSYLLMGGAQYNEQFF

abundance: -
d_gene: -
v_gene: TRBV30
j_gene: TRBJ1-2
CDR3nt: TGTGCCTGGAGTGATTCCCTCGGGGGCTACACCTTC
CDR3aa: CAWSDSLGGYTF

abundance: few
d_gene: -
v_gene: TRBV30
j_gene: TRBJ1-2
CDR3nt: TGTGCCTGGAGTAGACAGGAGACCTATGGCTACACCTTC
CDR3aa: CAWSRQETYGYTF

abundance: -
d_gene: -
v_gene: TRBV11-3
j_gene: TRBJ1-6
CDR3nt: TGTGCCAGCAGCCCAGGCGGGGTCGGATCACCCCTCCACTTT
CDR3aa: CASSPGGVGSPLHF

abundance: -
d_gene: -
v_gene: TRBV28
j_gene: TRBJ1-2
CDR3nt: TGTGCCAGCAGTTTCCGGTCCACCATTAGCTACACCTTC
CDR3aa: CASSFRSTISYTF